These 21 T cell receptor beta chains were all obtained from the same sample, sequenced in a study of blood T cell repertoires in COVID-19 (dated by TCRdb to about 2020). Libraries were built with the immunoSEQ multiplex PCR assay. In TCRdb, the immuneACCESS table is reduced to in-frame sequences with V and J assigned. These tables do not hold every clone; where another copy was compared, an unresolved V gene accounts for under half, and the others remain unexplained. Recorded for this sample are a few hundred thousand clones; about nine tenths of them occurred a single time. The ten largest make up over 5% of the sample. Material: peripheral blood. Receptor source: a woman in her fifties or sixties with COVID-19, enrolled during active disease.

Here the CDR3 DNA reads TGTGCTAGTGTAGCGGTTGACGCCTTTCAGCAGTTCTTC. This sequence encodes CASVAVDAFQQFF. The V and J genes are TRBV12-5 and TRBJ2-1, with a weak D call TRBD2 (6 bases). V lost 7 bases and J 11 bases, leaving 18 bases between the germline ends. Germline V CDR1 and CDR2: LGHNT, FRNRAP. CDR3 length: 13 amino acids.

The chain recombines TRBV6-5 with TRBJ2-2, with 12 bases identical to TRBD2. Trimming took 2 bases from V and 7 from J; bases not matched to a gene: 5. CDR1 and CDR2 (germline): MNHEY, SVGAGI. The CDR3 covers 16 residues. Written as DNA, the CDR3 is TGTGCCAGCAGTTACAGGGGACTAGCGGGTGGCGGGGAGCTGTTTTTT. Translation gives CASSYRGLAGGGELFF.

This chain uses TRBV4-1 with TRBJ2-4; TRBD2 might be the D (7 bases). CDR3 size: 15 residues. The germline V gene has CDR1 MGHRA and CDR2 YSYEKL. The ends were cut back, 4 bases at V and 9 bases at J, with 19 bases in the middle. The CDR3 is CASSPRGGGPGIQYF. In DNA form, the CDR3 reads TGCGCCAGCAGCCCCAGGGGAGGGGGGCCTGGCATTCAGTACTTC.

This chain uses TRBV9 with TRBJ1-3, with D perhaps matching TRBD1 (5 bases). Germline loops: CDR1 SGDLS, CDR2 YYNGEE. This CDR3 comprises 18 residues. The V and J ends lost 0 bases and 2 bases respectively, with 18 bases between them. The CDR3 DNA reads TGTGCCAGCAGCGTAGCTGGCAGGGTGGAATGGGCTGGAAACACCATATATTTT. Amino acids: CASSVAGRVEWAGNTIYF.

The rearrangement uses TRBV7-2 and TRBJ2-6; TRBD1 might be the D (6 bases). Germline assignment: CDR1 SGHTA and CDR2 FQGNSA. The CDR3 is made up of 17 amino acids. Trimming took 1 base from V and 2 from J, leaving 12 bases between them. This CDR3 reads CASSLVPSGAGANVLTF. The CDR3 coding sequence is TGTGCCAGCAGCTTAGTTCCCTCAGGGGCTGGGGCCAACGTCCTGACTTTC.

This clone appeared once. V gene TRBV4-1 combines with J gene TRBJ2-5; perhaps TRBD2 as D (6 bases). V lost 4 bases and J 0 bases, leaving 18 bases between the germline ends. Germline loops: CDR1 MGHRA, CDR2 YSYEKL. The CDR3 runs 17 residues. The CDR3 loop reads CASSRLERGAYQETQYF. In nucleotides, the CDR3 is TGCGCCAGCAGCCGTCTTGAGCGCGGGGCCTACCAAGAGACCCAGTACTTC.

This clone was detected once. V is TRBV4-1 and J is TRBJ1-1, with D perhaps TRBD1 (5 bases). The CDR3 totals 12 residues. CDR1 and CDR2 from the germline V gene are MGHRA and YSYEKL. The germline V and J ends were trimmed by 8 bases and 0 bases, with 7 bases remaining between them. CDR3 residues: CASGGVNTEAFF. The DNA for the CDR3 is TGCGCCAGCGGGGGGGTGAACACTGAAGCTTTCTTT.

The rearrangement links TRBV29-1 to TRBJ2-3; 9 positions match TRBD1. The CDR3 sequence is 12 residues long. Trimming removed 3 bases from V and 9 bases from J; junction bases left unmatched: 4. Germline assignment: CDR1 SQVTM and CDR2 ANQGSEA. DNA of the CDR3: TGCAGCGTTGACCGGACAGGGGAAACGCAGTATTTT. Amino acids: CSVDRTGETQYF.

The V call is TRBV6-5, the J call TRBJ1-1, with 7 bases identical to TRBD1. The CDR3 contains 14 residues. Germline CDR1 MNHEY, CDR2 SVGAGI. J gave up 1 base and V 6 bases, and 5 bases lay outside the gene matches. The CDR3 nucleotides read TGTGCCAGCAGCCGACAGGGTCGGAACACTGAAGCTTTCTTT. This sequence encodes CASSRQGRNTEAFF.

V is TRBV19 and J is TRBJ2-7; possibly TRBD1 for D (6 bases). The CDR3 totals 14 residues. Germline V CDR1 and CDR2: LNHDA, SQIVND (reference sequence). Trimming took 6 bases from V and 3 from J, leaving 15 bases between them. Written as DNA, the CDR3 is TGTGCCAGTAGCCTGACAGGCCCTTACTACGAGCAGTACTTC. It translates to CASSLTGPYYEQYF.

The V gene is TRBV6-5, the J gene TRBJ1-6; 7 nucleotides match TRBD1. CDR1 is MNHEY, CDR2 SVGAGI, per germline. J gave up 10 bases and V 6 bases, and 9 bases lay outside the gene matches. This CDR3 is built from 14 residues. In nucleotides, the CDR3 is TGTGCCAGCAGCCGACAGGGATGGGGCTCACCCCTCCACTTT. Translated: CASSRQGWGSPLHF.

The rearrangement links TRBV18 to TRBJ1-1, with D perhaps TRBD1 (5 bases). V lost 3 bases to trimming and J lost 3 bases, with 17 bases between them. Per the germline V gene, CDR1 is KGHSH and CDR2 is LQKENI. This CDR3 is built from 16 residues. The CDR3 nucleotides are TGTGCCAGCTCACCGTTCGGCCCAGGGAAACACACTGAAGCTTTCTTT. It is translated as CASSPFGPGKHTEAFF.

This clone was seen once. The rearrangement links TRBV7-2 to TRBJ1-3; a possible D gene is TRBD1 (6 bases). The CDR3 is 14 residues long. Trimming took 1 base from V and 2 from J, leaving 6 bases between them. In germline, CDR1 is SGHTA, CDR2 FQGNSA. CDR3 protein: CASSLDRAGNTIYF. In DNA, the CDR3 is TGTGCCAGCAGCTTAGACAGGGCTGGAAACACCATATATTTT.

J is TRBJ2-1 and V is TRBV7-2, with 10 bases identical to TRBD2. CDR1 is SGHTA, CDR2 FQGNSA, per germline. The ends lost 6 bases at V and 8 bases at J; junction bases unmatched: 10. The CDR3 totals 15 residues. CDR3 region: CASRSQSGRVDEQFF. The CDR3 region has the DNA TGTGCCAGCAGATCCCAAAGCGGGAGGGTCGATGAGCAGTTCTTC.

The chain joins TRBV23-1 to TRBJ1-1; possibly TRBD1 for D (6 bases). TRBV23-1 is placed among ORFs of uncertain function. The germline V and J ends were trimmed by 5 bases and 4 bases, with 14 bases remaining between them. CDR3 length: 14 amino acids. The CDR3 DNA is TGCGCCAGCAGTAGGGGGGGGACAATCACTGAAGCTTTCTTT. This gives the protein CASSRGGTITEAFF.

CDR3 nucleotides: TGTGCCAGCAGTTACACCCTGGGACAGGGATGGACAGATACGCAGTATTTT. Translated, it gives CASSYTLGQGWTDTQYF. This chain joins TRBV6-2 or TRBV6-3 and TRBJ2-3, with 9 bases fitting TRBD1. The ends lost 2 bases at V and 3 bases at J; junction bases unmatched: 9. The CDR3 extends over 17 amino acids. Germline V gene sequence: CDR1 MNHEY, CDR2 SVGEGT.

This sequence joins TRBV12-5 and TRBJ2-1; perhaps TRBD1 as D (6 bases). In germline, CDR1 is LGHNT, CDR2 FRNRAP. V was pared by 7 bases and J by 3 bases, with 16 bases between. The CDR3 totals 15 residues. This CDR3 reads CASAPPGTYYNEQFF. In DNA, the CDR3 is TGTGCTAGTGCCCCCCCCGGGACATACTACAATGAGCAGTTCTTC.

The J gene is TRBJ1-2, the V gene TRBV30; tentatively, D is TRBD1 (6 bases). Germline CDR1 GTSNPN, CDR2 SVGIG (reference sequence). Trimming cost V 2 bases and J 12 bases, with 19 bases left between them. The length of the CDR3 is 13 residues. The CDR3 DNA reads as TGTGCCTGGAGTTCCTCTTGGGGGGGGCGCAACACCTTC. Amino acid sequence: CAWSSSWGGRNTF.

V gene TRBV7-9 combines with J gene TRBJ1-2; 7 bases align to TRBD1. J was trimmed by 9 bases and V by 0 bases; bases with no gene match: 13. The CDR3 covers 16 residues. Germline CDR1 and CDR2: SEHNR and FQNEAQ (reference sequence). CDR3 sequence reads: CASSLAGDRTLWSYTF. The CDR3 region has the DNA TGTGCCAGCAGCTTAGCGGGGGACAGAACTCTATGGAGCTACACCTTC.

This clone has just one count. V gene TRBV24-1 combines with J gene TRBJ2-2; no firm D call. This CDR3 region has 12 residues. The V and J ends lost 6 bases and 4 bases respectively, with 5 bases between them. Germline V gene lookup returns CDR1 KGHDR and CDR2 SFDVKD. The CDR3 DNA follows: TGTGCCACCAGTTTGAGCACCGGGGAGCTGTTTTTT. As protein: CATSLSTGELFF.

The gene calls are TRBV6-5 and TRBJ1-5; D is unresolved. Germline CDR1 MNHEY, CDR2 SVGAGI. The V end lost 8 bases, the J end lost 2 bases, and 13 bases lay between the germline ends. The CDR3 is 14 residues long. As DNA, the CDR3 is TGTGCCAGCTTATATTTTATAGGCAATCAGCCCCAGCATTTT. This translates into CASLYFIGNQPQHF.